This T cell receptor beta chain comes out of a study of T cell changes during pregnancy in multiple sclerosis. The data were produced by immunoSEQ multiplex PCR, yet TCRdb's version contains in-frame clones alone and is incomplete. The sample has roughly 42,000 clones; about 87% are singletons. The CDR3 extends over 12 amino acids. Germline CDR1 reads ENHRY; CDR2 reads SYGVKD. V gave up 4 bases and J gave up 3 bases, with 4 bases separating them. The origin of this receptor is a female donor with multiple sclerosis, enrolled in a pregnancy study. The sample consisted of CD4+ T cells from peripheral blood mononuclear cells, taken in the second trimester of pregnancy. The chain has TRBV10-3 and TRBJ1-5; no clear D gene. The CDR3 reads CAISGDNQPQHF. CDR3 sequence (DNA): TGTGCCATCAGTGGCGACAATCAGCCCCAGCATTTT.